These 26 T cell receptor beta chains were sequenced from one sample in a study of metastatic and nonmetastatic thyroid tumors. TCRdb reanalyzed the PCR reads via MiXCR. The sample yields tens of thousands of clones, approximately 20% seen once. No patient had received any treatment before thyroid surgery. Sample: blood. These receptor sequences come from a female donor with papillary thyroid cancer or a benign thyroid nodule (not recorded which). Some clones in this sample may be carry-over from other donors' samples.

J is TRBJ1-5 and V is TRBV20-1, with a tentative D call TRBD1 (5 bases). The V and J ends lost 0 bases and 4 bases respectively, with 7 bases between them. CDR1 is DFQATT and CDR2 is SNEGSKA in the germline V gene (reference sequence). The CDR3 spans 13 residues. Here the CDR3 reads CSAREEGNQPQHF. The CDR3 DNA follows: TGCAGTGCTAGAGAAGAGGGGAATCAGCCCCAGCATTTT.

The gene calls are TRBV7-8 and TRBJ2-7; TRBD2 matches at 10 bases. CDR3 length equals 15 residues. With 6 bases clipped from V and 6 bases from J, the junction kept 11 bases outside the gene matches. Germline CDR1 reads SGHVS; CDR2 reads FQNEAQ. The CDR3 here is CASSFLTSGWSEQYF. In nucleotides, the CDR3 is TGTGCCAGCAGTTTCCTGACTAGCGGGTGGAGCGAGCAGTACTTC. The whole variable domain, remainder taken from reference TRBV7-8 and TRBJ2-7, is GAGVSQSPRYKVAKRGQDVALRCDPISGHVSLFWYQQALGQGPEFLTYFQNEAQLDKSGLPSDRFFAERPEGSVSTLKIQRTQQEDSAVYLCASSFLTSGWSEQYFGPGTRLTVT.

This clone has more than one count but fewer than ten. A much larger clone is a single base away; this may be a read error. The genes are TRBV2 and TRBJ2-1; 7 nucleotides agree with TRBD2. The CDR3 length is 14 residues. V gave up 7 bases and J gave up 4 bases; unmatched junction bases: 7. Looked up from germline, CDR1 is SNHLY and CDR2 is FYNNEI. The CDR3 spells CASNPTSVYNEQFF. CDR3 in DNA: TGTGCCAGCAACCCCACTAGCGTGTACAATGAGCAGTTCTTC.

This clone occurred a few times. The chain couples TRBV5-4 to TRBJ2-7; possible D gene TRBD1, 6 bases. Trimming took off 2 bases at V and 5 bases at J, with 20 bases between the two ends. Germline V gives CDR1 SGHNT, CDR2 YYREEE (reference sequence). This CDR3 has 16 amino acids. CDR3 region: CASSFISALEGDEQYF. The CDR3, as DNA: TGTGCCAGCAGCTTTATTAGCGCCCTTGAGGGGGACGAGCAGTACTTC.

The chain employs TRBV4-3 and TRBJ2-3; tentatively, D is TRBD1 (6 bases). V was shortened by 7 bases and J by 3 bases, with 14 bases between the two germline ends. CDR1 and CDR2 (germline): LGHNA, YSLEER. This CDR3 region has 14 residues. For the CDR3, the DNA is TGCGCCAGCATCCTCAGACAGGTTACAGATACGCAGTATTTT. This gives the protein CASILRQVTDTQYF.

In its sample, this clone was seen many times. This chain joins TRBV30 and TRBJ2-3, with 11 bases identical to TRBD2. The trim removed 0 bases at V and 9 bases at J, leaving 8 bases unmatched. Germline V CDR1 and CDR2: GTSNPN, SVGIG (reference sequence). The CDR3 contains 15 residues. CDR3 protein: CAWSVYASGRRTQYF. CDR3 nucleotides: TGTGCCTGGAGTGTATATGCTAGCGGGAGGCGAACGCAGTATTTT.

This chain connects TRBV20-1 to TRBJ2-7, with 8 nucleotides matching TRBD1. V dropped 8 bases and J dropped 6; count of bases not matched to a gene: 9. The germline V gene has CDR1 DFQATT and CDR2 SNEGSKA (reference sequence). The CDR3 loop spans 12 amino acids. The CDR3: CSSWTGIGEQYF. CDR3 DNA: TGCAGTTCCTGGACAGGGATAGGCGAGCAGTACTTC.

This clone was counted between two and nine times. V usage is TRBV19 and J usage is TRBJ1-5; TRBD1 might be the D (6 bases). The germline gives CDR1 LNHDA, CDR2 SQIVND (reference sequence). The CDR3 sequence is 15 residues long. Trimming took off 3 bases at V and 8 bases at J, with 17 bases between the two ends. In DNA, the CDR3 is TGTGCCAGTAGTATTGGGGGCGAGGCTAAGAAGCCCCAGCATTTT. Amino acid sequence: CASSIGGEAKKPQHF. Combining the CDR3 with reference TRBV19 and TRBJ1-5 gives the whole variable domain DGGITQSPKYLFRKEGQNVTLSCEQNLNHDAMYWYRQDPGQGLRLIYYSQIVNDFQKGDIAEGYSVSREKKESFPLTVTSAQKNPTAFYLCASSIGGEAKKPQHFGDGTRLSIL.

This clone was observed at least ten times. V gene TRBV7-9 combines with J gene TRBJ2-5; 8 bases are shared with TRBD1. J was trimmed by 4 bases and V by 5 bases; bases with no gene match: 9. Germline CDR1 and CDR2: SEHNR and FQNEAQ (reference sequence). This CDR3 comprises 15 residues. Written as DNA, the CDR3 is TGTGCCAGCAGCCAAGGACAGGGACCGGGAGAGACCCAGTACTTC. Translation gives CASSQGQGPGETQYF.

The rearrangement uses TRBV6-4 and TRBJ2-1; the match to TRBD2 covers 8 bases. From germline, CDR1 is MRHNA and CDR2 SNTAGT. The CDR3 length is 15 residues. V trimming: 4 bases; J trimming: 9 bases; junction bases outside the gene matches: 11. The DNA of the CDR3 is TGTGCCAGCAGTGCCGCGGGTGGGGCGGGGGGTGAGCAGTTCTTC. Its translation: CASSAAGGAGGEQFF.

This clone was detected only a few times. This clone may be a read error of a much larger clone one base away. V and J are TRBV15 and TRBJ1-1; D gene ambiguous. The CDR3 has 13 amino acids. Germline loops: CDR1 LNHNV, CDR2 YYDKDF (reference sequence). V lost 8 bases to trimming and J lost 4 bases, with 14 bases between them. The CDR3 reads CATSSGLSTEAFF. The CDR3 DNA reads as TGTGCCACCTCGTCCGGCTTGAGCACTGAAGCTTTCTTT.

At least ten counts were recorded for this clone. V usage is TRBV5-1 and J usage is TRBJ2-3, with D unclear. The V gene's germline CDR1 is SGHRS and CDR2 YFSETQ. The CDR3 sequence is 15 residues long. The V end lost 4 bases, the J end lost 0 bases, and 12 bases lay between the germline ends. CDR3: CASSLDLTSTDTQYF. CDR3 DNA sequence: TGCGCCAGCAGCCTAGACTTAACTAGCACAGATACGCAGTATTTT.

This clone rates as medium-sized (0.01 to 0.1%). The rearrangement joins TRBV7-9 to TRBJ1-2, with D perhaps matching TRBD1 (5 bases). V lost 3 bases to trimming and J lost 0 bases, with 14 bases between them. Per the germline V gene, CDR1 is SEHNR and CDR2 is FQNEAQ (reference sequence). The CDR3 is 16 residues long. CDR3 amino acids: CASSLGRVEANYGYTF. The CDR3 DNA sequence: TGTGCCAGCAGCTTGGGCAGGGTCGAAGCTAACTATGGCTACACCTTC.

At least ten counts were recorded for this clone. This sequence joins TRBV18 and TRBJ2-7; D may be TRBD1 (5 bases). Trimming took off 5 bases at V and 3 bases at J, with 8 bases between the two ends. This CDR3 is 12 amino acids long. Germline loops: CDR1 KGHSH, CDR2 LQKENI. CDR3 coding DNA: TGTGCCAGCTCATTTCAGGGCTACGAGCAGTACTTC. Residues: CASSFQGYEQYF.

This clone was found many times. CDR3 protein: CASSDRDWGTEAFF. The CDR3 nucleotides read TGTGCCAGCAGTGACAGGGACTGGGGCACTGAAGCTTTCTTT. This sequence joins TRBV7-9 and TRBJ1-1; 7 nucleotides align to TRBD1. Germline values: CDR1 SEHNR, CDR2 FQNEAQ (reference sequence). The junction had 8 bases not matched to a gene; V was cut back by 6 bases and J by 4 bases. The CDR3 contains 14 residues.

This clone has ten or more counts. V usage is TRBV9 and J usage is TRBJ2-3; 7 nucleotides match TRBD2. The CDR3 runs 13 residues. Trimming took 3 bases from V and 7 from J; bases not matched to a gene: 5. Looked up from germline, CDR1 is SGDLS and CDR2 is YYNGEE. CDR3 nucleotides: TGTGCCAGCAGCGGACGGGAGGACTATACGCAGTATTTT. This translates into CASSGREDYTQYF.

V gene TRBV6-1 combines with J gene TRBJ2-3; D ambiguous. The CDR3 loop spans 15 amino acids. V lost 5 bases to trimming and J lost 5 bases, with 17 bases between them. The germline V gene has CDR1 MNHNS and CDR2 SASEGT. The CDR3 DNA is TGTGCCAGCAGTTCCTTGTCCTACTCTCGAGATACGCAGTATTTT. It translates to CASSSLSYSRDTQYF.

This clone was recorded many times. The V call is TRBV20-1, the J call TRBJ2-1; 9 bases map to TRBD2. The germline V gene encodes CDR1 DFQATT and CDR2 SNEGSKA (reference sequence). The CDR3 is 14 residues long. Losses at the gene ends were 4 bases for V and 4 bases for J; bases not matched to a gene: 5. The CDR3 reads CSATTSGLYNEQFF. In DNA, the CDR3 is TGCAGTGCTACCACTAGCGGGCTATACAATGAGCAGTTCTTC.

The V gene is TRBV20-1, the J gene TRBJ2-7; 8 bases map to TRBD2. V shed 5 bases, J shed 3 bases, and the junction held 15 bases outside the gene matches. The germline gives CDR1 DFQATT, CDR2 SNEGSKA (reference sequence). The CDR3 extends over 16 amino acids. Here the CDR3 DNA reads TGCAGTGCTCCACCCCTAGTTAGCGGGAACTTCTACGAGCAGTACTTC. The encoded protein is CSAPPLVSGNFYEQYF.

This clone was counted many times. V gene TRBV5-1 combines with J gene TRBJ2-1; 11 nucleotides match TRBD2. The V gene's germline CDR1 is SGHRS and CDR2 YFSETQ. V lost 0 bases, J lost 5 bases, and 4 bases stayed unmatched. CDR3 length equals 16 residues. Here the CDR3 reads CASSLVLAGAHNEQFF. The CDR3 bases are TGCGCCAGCAGCTTGGTACTAGCGGGAGCCCACAATGAGCAGTTCTTC.

This clone has only a few counts. The same CDR3 arises from other DNA sequences in this sample as well. This chain links TRBV27 with TRBJ2-3, with D tentatively TRBD1 or TRBD2 (6 bases each). The CDR3 totals 17 residues. V lost 6 bases and J 1 base, leaving 20 bases between the germline ends. Germline-derived CDR1 and CDR2 are MNHEY and SMNVEV (reference sequence). CDR3 residues: CASRRGILAPGTDTQYF. DNA for the CDR3: TGTGCCAGCAGGAGGGGGATACTAGCACCCGGCACAGATACGCAGTATTTT.

There are many counts of this clone. The chain joins TRBV19 to TRBJ1-5; 7 bases are a match to TRBD1. J was trimmed by 3 bases and V by 5 bases; bases with no gene match: 13. Germline CDR1 is LNHDA and CDR2 is SQIVND (reference sequence). The CDR3 has 17 residues. CDR3 in DNA: TGTGCCAGTAGTCATCGACAGGGCGCAATTCCCAATCAGCCCCAGCATTTT. It codes for CASSHRQGAIPNQPQHF.

This clone was picked up many times. This chain connects TRBV28 to TRBJ2-1, with D possibly TRBD1 on 6 matching bases. Germline-derived CDR1 and CDR2 are MDHEN and SYDVKM. Trimming shortened V by 3 bases and J by 9 bases, and 18 bases separated the two germline ends. The CDR3 has 15 amino acids. CDR3: CASSFLRTVSGEQFF. In nucleotides, the CDR3 is TGTGCCAGCAGTTTTTTAAGGACAGTCTCCGGTGAGCAGTTCTTC.

This clone was seen only a few times. Since a much larger clone is just one base distant, this may be a read error. The sample carries other DNA sequences with the same CDR3. CDR3 nucleotides: TGTGCCAGCAGCGCCACACAGGGGGCAGAACAGTACTTC. This codes for CASSATQGAEQYF. The chain is built from TRBV9 and TRBJ2-7, with TRBD1 identical over 9 bases. The germline gives CDR1 SGDLS, CDR2 YYNGEE. The CDR3 is made up of 13 amino acids. V lost 3 bases and J lost 10; bases outside the gene matches: 8.

This chain uses TRBV5-5 with TRBJ1-2, with a weak D call TRBD1 (5 bases). V was trimmed by 4 bases and J by 8 bases, leaving 12 bases between them. The CDR3 is 12 residues long. The V gene's germline CDR1 is SGHKS and CDR2 YYEKEE (reference sequence). The CDR3 reads CASSPGDFGYTF. The CDR3 DNA reads as TGTGCCAGCAGCCCGGGGGACTTCGGCTACACCTTC.

The chain combines TRBV18 with TRBJ1-1; a possible D gene is TRBD1 (6 bases). Germline V gives CDR1 KGHSH, CDR2 LQKENI. Trimming took 0 bases from V and 0 from J, leaving 17 bases between them. The CDR3 sequence is 18 residues long. The CDR3 loop is CASSPPPRGTGMNTEAFF. Here the CDR3 DNA reads TGTGCCAGCTCACCACCTCCCAGGGGTACTGGCATGAACACTGAAGCTTTCTTT.